This T cell receptor (beta chain) stems from a study of cytomegalovirus exposure and HLA in healthy donors. Study-wide context: Approximately 190 million T cells yielded some 120 million unique TCR beta sequences in earlier analysis. General observations from the study: The likely origin of a cluster of highly shared sequence variants was a sequencing artifact. TCR beta V- and J-gene trimming was later associated with a missense DCLRE1C variant. More than 15,000 TCR beta sequences were associated with HLA alleles at 0.05 false discovery rate in a later analysis.

CDR1 is SGHDT, CDR2 YYEEEE, per germline. Losses at the gene ends were 4 bases for V and 0 bases for J; bases not matched to a gene: 2. There are 14 residues in the CDR3. The PCR made use of 60 Vbeta and 13 Jbeta primers. Clones were read by immunoSEQ multiplex PCR, and TCRdb kept only the in-frame ones, dropping some. The data hold more than 130,000 clones, with roughly 78% observed a single time. As regards this clone: Its specificity is unknown.

The sequence came from a man under 40 in good health and CMV-seronegative. The V call is TRBV5-6, the J call TRBJ2-3; 7 nucleotides align to TRBD2. Sequenced input: PBMCs. The CDR3 loop is CASSNSGSTDTQYF. The DNA for the CDR3 is TGTGCCAGCAGCAATAGCGGGAGCACAGATACGCAGTATTTT.